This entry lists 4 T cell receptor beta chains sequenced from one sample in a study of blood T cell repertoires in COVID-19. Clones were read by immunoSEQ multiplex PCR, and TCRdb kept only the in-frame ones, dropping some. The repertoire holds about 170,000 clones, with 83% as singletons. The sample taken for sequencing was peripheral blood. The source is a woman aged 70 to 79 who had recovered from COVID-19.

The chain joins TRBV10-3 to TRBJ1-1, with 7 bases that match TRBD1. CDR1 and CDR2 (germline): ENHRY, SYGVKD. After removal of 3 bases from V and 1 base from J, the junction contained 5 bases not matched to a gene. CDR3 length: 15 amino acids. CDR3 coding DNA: TGTGCCATCAGTGACCCGGGACAGAAGAACACTGAAGCTTTCTTT. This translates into CAISDPGQKNTEAFF.

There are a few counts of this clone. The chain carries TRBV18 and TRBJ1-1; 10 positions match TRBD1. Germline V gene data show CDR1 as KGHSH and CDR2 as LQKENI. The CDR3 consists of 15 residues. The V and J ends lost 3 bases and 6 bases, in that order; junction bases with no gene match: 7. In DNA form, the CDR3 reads TGTGCCAGCTCACCGTCGACAGGGGGCATTGCTGAAGCTTTCTTT. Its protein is CASSPSTGGIAEAFF.

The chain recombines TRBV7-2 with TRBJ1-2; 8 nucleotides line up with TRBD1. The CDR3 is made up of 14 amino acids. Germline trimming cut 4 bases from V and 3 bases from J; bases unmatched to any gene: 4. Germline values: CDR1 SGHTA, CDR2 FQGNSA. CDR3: CASSSNRGDYGYTF. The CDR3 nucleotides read TGTGCCAGCAGCTCAAACAGGGGGGACTATGGCTACACCTTC.

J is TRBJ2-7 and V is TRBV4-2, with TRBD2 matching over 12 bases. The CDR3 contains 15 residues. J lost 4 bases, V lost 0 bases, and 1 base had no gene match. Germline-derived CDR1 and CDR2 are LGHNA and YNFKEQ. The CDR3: CASSQELAGGYEQYF. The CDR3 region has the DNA TGTGCCAGCAGCCAAGAGCTAGCGGGAGGGTACGAGCAGTACTTC.